These 27 T cell receptor beta chains were sequenced from one sample in a study of shared clonotypes between healthy human individuals. Sequencing was performed with immunoSEQ multiplex PCR; in TCRdb, only in-frame clones are kept and a portion is missing. The sample has approximately 1,500,000 clones; approximately 98% are singletons. What was sequenced was naive CD4+ T cells sorted from blood. Subset described: CD45RA+ positively selected. The receptors here all came from a man aged 30 to 45 in good health.

The gene calls are TRBV5-1 and TRBJ2-1; 10 bases agree with TRBD2. The CDR3 is made up of 15 amino acids. V lost 4 bases and J lost 9; bases outside the gene matches: 10. CDR1 is SGHRS, CDR2 YFSETQ, per germline. CDR3 sequence (DNA): TGCGCCAGCAGCGATCTAGCGGGAGAGGGGAGTGAGCAGTTCTTC. Translation gives CASSDLAGEGSEQFF.

This clone was counted once. The rearrangement joins TRBV20-1 to TRBJ2-2; D is unclear. This CDR3 contains 11 residues. Trimming cost V 5 bases and J 6 bases, with 7 bases left between them. Germline CDR1 is DFQATT and CDR2 is SNEGSKA (reference sequence). The CDR3 coding sequence is TGCAGTGCTTCTGCGCCCGGGGAGCTGTTTTTT. It codes for CSASAPGELFF.

The chain carries TRBV25-1 and TRBJ1-4; no clear D. Trimming cost V 6 bases and J 6 bases, with 8 bases left between them. Germline V gene data show CDR1 as MGHDK and CDR2 as SYGVNS. The CDR3 loop spans 12 amino acids. The CDR3 DNA reads TGTGCCAGCAGGAGGGAGGATGAAAAACTGTTTTTT. Residues: CASRREDEKLFF.

The chain is built from TRBV29-1 and TRBJ2-3; possible D gene TRBD2, 5 bases. Trimming took off 0 bases at V and 4 bases at J, with 14 bases between the two ends. CDR3 length equals 15 residues. CDR1 is SQVTM and CDR2 is ANQGSEA in the germline V gene. Written as DNA, the CDR3 is TGCAGCGTTGAAGACAGCGCTGACGGGGCAGATACGCAGTATTTT. The encoded protein is CSVEDSADGADTQYF.

The J gene is TRBJ1-4, the V gene TRBV5-4; D gene unclear. Germline CDR1 is SGHNT and CDR2 is YYREEE (reference sequence). The CDR3 length is 13 residues. Trimming removed 5 bases from V and 8 bases from J, with 13 bases in between. The chain's CDR3 is CASSSRAQEKLFF. The CDR3 nucleotides are TGTGCCAGCAGTTCCCGGGCTCAGGAAAAACTGTTTTTT.

This clone was seen once. Germline is not matched at one junction end, which may reflect a read error. The V and J genes are TRBV6-5 and TRBJ1-2; the D is unclear. The CDR3 contains 14 residues. Looked up from germline, CDR1 is MNHEY and CDR2 is SVGAGI. The CDR3 DNA follows: TGTGCCAGCCGTTATTCAGCAGCTAACTATGGCTACACCTTC. This codes for CASRYSAANYGYTF.

The chain links TRBV27 to TRBJ2-1; 8 nucleotides align to TRBD1. The CDR3 covers 13 residues. Trimming cost V 6 bases and J 14 bases; bases outside gene matches: 12. Germline V lookup: CDR1 MNHEY, CDR2 SMNVEV (reference sequence). CDR3 loop: CASRSVDRAVEFF. The CDR3 nucleotides read TGTGCCAGCAGATCGGTGGACAGGGCAGTGGAGTTCTTC.

This chain joins TRBV5-1 and TRBJ2-5; 10 bases are shared with TRBD2. The CDR3 covers 16 residues. Unmatched junction bases numbered 6, after V lost 2 bases and J lost 2 bases. CDR1 is SGHRS, CDR2 YFSETQ, per germline. For the CDR3, the DNA is TGCGCCAGCAGCTTCTTGCTAGCGGGGGCACAAGAGACCCAGTACTTC. Translating gives CASSFLLAGAQETQYF.

This chain uses TRBV27 with TRBJ2-7; the match to TRBD2 covers 11 bases. Germline CDR1 and CDR2: MNHEY and SMNVEV (reference sequence). The CDR3 is 16 residues long. The V gene end was trimmed by 3 bases and the J gene end by 6 bases; junction bases not matched to a gene: 10. The CDR3 loop is CASSFITSGSLAEQYF. The CDR3 DNA follows: TGTGCCAGCAGTTTTATAACTAGCGGGAGTCTGGCCGAGCAGTACTTC.

In its sample, this clone was seen once. The V gene is TRBV11-2, the J gene TRBJ2-3; 8 nucleotides line up with TRBD2. V shed 1 base and J 2 bases; nucleotides not matched to a gene: 5. The CDR3 is made up of 16 amino acids. The germline gives CDR1 SGHAT, CDR2 FQNNGV. CDR3 protein: CASSLVAGGSTDTQYF. CDR3 sequence (DNA): TGTGCCAGCAGCTTAGTCGCGGGGGGATCCACAGATACGCAGTATTTT.

This chain connects TRBV7-8 to TRBJ2-7; 9 nucleotides line up with TRBD1. The germline CDR1 and CDR2 sequences are SGHVS and FQNEAQ. The CDR3 contains 17 residues. V lost 3 bases, J lost 1 base, and 10 bases stayed unmatched. The CDR3 loop reads CASSFADRGGGSYEQYF. The CDR3 DNA sequence: TGTGCCAGCAGCTTCGCGGACAGGGGTGGCGGATCCTACGAGCAGTACTTC.

The chain joins TRBV2 to TRBJ1-5, with D possibly TRBD1 on 5 matching bases. The germline CDR1 and CDR2 sequences are SNHLY and FYNNEI. Trimming shortened V by 3 bases and J by 6 bases, and 12 bases separated the two germline ends. The CDR3 sequence is 14 residues long. Here the CDR3 DNA reads TGTGCCAGCAGTGATAGGACGGGGGGTCAGCCCCAGCATTTT. This translates into CASSDRTGGQPQHF.

The V and J genes are TRBV4-1 and TRBJ2-7; D may be TRBD1 (5 bases). The V end was cut by 1 base, the J end by 4 bases, with 8 bases between. The CDR3 covers 13 residues. Germline V gene data show CDR1 as MGHRA and CDR2 as YSYEKL. DNA of the CDR3: TGCGCCAGCAGCCAAGTTGGGGCTTACGAGCAGTACTTC. Its protein product is CASSQVGAYEQYF.

This clone was counted once. The chain joins TRBV9 to TRBJ1-2, with D hard to call. The germline CDR1 and CDR2 sequences are SGDLS and YYNGEE. V gave up 4 bases and J gave up 4 bases, with 8 bases separating them. There are 12 residues in the CDR3. The CDR3 loop is CASSPNGYGYTF. CDR3 DNA: TGTGCCAGCAGCCCTAACGGCTATGGCTACACCTTC. Variable domain in full (rest from reference TRBV9 and TRBJ1-2): DSGVTQTPKHLITATGQRVTLRCSPRSGDLSVYWYQQSLDQGLQFLIQYYNGEERAKGNILERFSAQQFPDLHSELNLSSLELGDSALYFCASSPNGYGYTFGSGTRLTVV.

The rearrangement links TRBV5-1 to TRBJ2-5; D may be TRBD1 (6 bases). The V and J ends lost 3 bases and 5 bases respectively, with 20 bases between them. Germline assignment: CDR1 SGHRS and CDR2 YFSETQ. This CDR3 is built from 16 residues. The CDR3 region is CASSSTTRWGPETQYF. The CDR3 DNA is TGCGCCAGCAGCTCCACCACCCGGTGGGGGCCGGAGACCCAGTACTTC. Based on the CDR3 plus reference TRBV5-1 and TRBJ2-5, the full variable domain is KAGVTQTPRYLIKTRGQQVTLSCSPISGHRSVSWYQQTPGQGLQFLFEYFSETQRNKGNFPGRFSGRQFSNSRSEMNVSTLELGDSALYLCASSSTTRWGPETQYFGPGTRLLVL.

The rearrangement joins TRBV27 to TRBJ1-1, with D hard to call. The germline CDR1 and CDR2 sequences are MNHEY and SMNVEV (reference sequence). The ends were cut back, 3 bases at V and 8 bases at J, with 10 bases in the middle. This CDR3 is 12 amino acids long. DNA of the CDR3: TGTGCCAGCAGTTTCACCCCCGGCGAAGCTTTCTTT. Translating it yields CASSFTPGEAFF.

This chain links TRBV5-4 with TRBJ1-1; D possibly corresponds to TRBD1 (6 bases). V lost 8 bases and J lost 4, with 18 bases in between. There are 14 residues in the CDR3. Germline V gives CDR1 SGHNT, CDR2 YYREEE (reference sequence). The CDR3 sequence: CASSTMPRGTEAFF. The DNA for the CDR3 is TGTGCCAGTTCCACTATGCCCAGGGGCACTGAAGCTTTCTTT.

V and J are TRBV28 and TRBJ2-7, with D perhaps TRBD1 or TRBD2 (5 bases each). V lost 7 bases and J 2 bases, leaving 9 bases between the germline ends. CDR3 size: 12 residues. Germline loops: CDR1 MDHEN, CDR2 SYDVKM. The CDR3 DNA reads as TGTGCCAGCACGGGGCCCACCTACGAGCAGTACTTC. Protein product: CASTGPTYEQYF.

This clone came up once. The same CDR3 also results from other DNA sequences found in this sample. The gene calls are TRBV29-1 and TRBJ1-1; no definite D call. The V gene lost 1 base and the J gene lost 1 base, with 7 bases spanning the gap. This CDR3 region has 13 residues. Per the germline V gene, CDR1 is SQVTM and CDR2 is ANQGSEA. As DNA, the CDR3 is TGCAGCGTTGAAGTCCAGTGGAACACTGAAGCTTTCTTT. This translates into CSVEVQWNTEAFF.

The V call is TRBV5-4, the J call TRBJ2-1; 7 nucleotides agree with TRBD2. This CDR3 has 14 amino acids. Germline CDR1 reads SGHNT; CDR2 reads YYREEE (reference sequence). Unmatched junction bases numbered 8, after V lost 4 bases and J lost 7 bases. The CDR3 region is CASSPIGRVNEQFF. Written as DNA, the CDR3 is TGTGCCAGCAGCCCGATTGGGAGGGTGAATGAGCAGTTCTTC.

The chain is built from TRBV29-1 and TRBJ1-1; no clear D. Germline V gene sequence: CDR1 SQVTM, CDR2 ANQGSEA. Trimming removed 2 bases at V and 7 bases at J, with 14 bases between. CDR3 length: 13 residues. CDR3 nucleotides: TGCAGCGTTGAAATCGAGGCGGGGATTGAAGCTTTCTTT. It codes for CSVEIEAGIEAFF.

CDR3 region: CASSEQAGLSYEQYF. The CDR3 nucleotides are TGTGCCAGCAGTGAACAGGCAGGGTTGTCCTACGAGCAGTACTTC. The chain recombines TRBV6-1 with TRBJ2-7, with D possibly being TRBD1 (5 bases). In germline, CDR1 is MNHNS, CDR2 SASEGT. This CDR3 contains 15 residues. Between the trimmed V and J ends, which lost 2 bases and 1 base, there was a span of 12 bases.

The chain couples TRBV10-3 to TRBJ2-1; a weak D match, TRBD2 (5 bases). The CDR3 totals 16 residues. Germline V lookup: CDR1 ENHRY, CDR2 SYGVKD. Between the trimmed V and J ends, which lost 1 base and 0 bases, there was a span of 10 bases. The CDR3, as DNA: TGTGCCATCAGTGAGTTGAGTGGGAGCTCCTACAATGAGCAGTTCTTC. It is translated as CAISELSGSSYNEQFF.

This clone was recorded once. The chain has TRBV5-1 and TRBJ2-1; 7 bases agree with TRBD2. Germline CDR1 reads SGHRS; CDR2 reads YFSETQ. This CDR3 contains 17 residues. V lost 0 bases, J lost 5 bases, and 11 bases stayed unmatched. The CDR3 DNA follows: TGCGCCAGCAGCTTGGGGGCACGACTAGCAGCCCACAATGAGCAGTTCTTC. Its protein is CASSLGARLAAHNEQFF.

The gene calls are TRBV15 and TRBJ2-1, with D unclear. This CDR3 comprises 12 residues. V was pared by 0 bases and J by 10 bases, with 7 bases between. CDR1 LNHNV and CDR2 YYDKDF come from the germline V gene (reference sequence). CDR3 protein: CATSRDNTEQFF. In nucleotides, the CDR3 is TGTGCCACCAGCAGAGACAACACGGAGCAGTTCTTC.

The chain joins TRBV18 to TRBJ1-1, with D tentatively TRBD1 (5 bases). V dropped 8 bases and J dropped 0 bases, with 10 bases sitting between them. Germline CDR1 reads KGHSH; CDR2 reads LQKENI. The CDR3 is made up of 13 amino acids. CDR3 in DNA: TGTGCCAGCCTCGGGGCGGTGAACACTGAAGCTTTCTTT. Amino acid sequence: CASLGAVNTEAFF. The variable domain in full, with the rest retrieved from reference TRBV18 and TRBJ1-1, is NAGVMQNPRHLVRRRGQEARLRCSPMKGHSHVYWYRQLPEEGLKFMVYLQKENIIDESGMPKERFSAEFPKEGPSILRIQQVVRGDSAAYFCASLGAVNTEAFFGQGTRLTVV.

V and J are TRBV6-5 and TRBJ2-1, with TRBD2 matching 10 bases. The CDR3 contains 16 residues. Trimming at V came to 2 bases and at J to 6 bases, leaving 7 bases not matched to a gene. From germline, CDR1 is MNHEY and CDR2 SVGAGI. CDR3 nucleotides: TGTGCCAGCAGTTACGTAGGGACTAGCGTTAGCAATGAGCAGTTCTTC. This translates into CASSYVGTSVSNEQFF.